The 25 T cell receptor beta chains below all came from one sample that was sequenced in a study of blood T cell repertoires in COVID-19. Some clones are missing from TCRdb's copy, which holds only in-frame ones; the method was immunoSEQ multiplex PCR. The sample includes fewer than 400,000 clones, around nine tenths of them seen just once. What was sequenced was PBMCs or T cells enriched from blood (not recorded which). All receptors derive from a woman between 45 and 60 years old who had recovered from COVID-19.

The V gene is TRBV5-1, the J gene TRBJ2-7, with 8 bases aligning to TRBD2. The CDR3 runs 15 residues. The germline gives CDR1 SGHRS, CDR2 YFSETQ. V was clipped by 5 bases and J by 3 bases; unmatched bases: 10. The CDR3 loop reads CASRANSGEVYEQYF. The CDR3 coding sequence is TGCGCCAGCAGAGCAAATAGCGGGGAGGTCTACGAGCAGTACTTC. Variable domain in full (rest from reference TRBV5-1 and TRBJ2-7): KAGVTQTPRYLIKTRGQQVTLSCSPISGHRSVSWYQQTPGQGLQFLFEYFSETQRNKGNFPGRFSGRQFSNSRSEMNVSTLELGDSALYLCASRANSGEVYEQYFGPGTRLTVT.

This clone was observed a handful of times. V gene TRBV7-9 combines with J gene TRBJ1-4; 8 nucleotides align to TRBD1. Per germline, CDR1 SEHNR and CDR2 FQNEAQ (reference sequence). The ends lost 1 base at V and 8 bases at J; junction bases unmatched: 6. The CDR3 loop spans 15 amino acids. CDR3 DNA sequence: TGTGCCAGCAGCTTAGACAGGGGGTATAACGAAAAACTGTTTTTT. Translated: CASSLDRGYNEKLFF.

This rearrangement joins TRBV18 to TRBJ1-3; D remains unclear. The CDR3 spans 15 residues. Germline V gives CDR1 KGHSH, CDR2 LQKENI. Trimming took off 6 bases at V and 1 base at J, with 13 bases between the two ends. The CDR3 DNA reads as TGTGCCAGCTCCCAACCGGGGTCTTCTGGAAACACCATATATTTT. It yields the protein CASSQPGSSGNTIYF.

The chain couples TRBV2 to TRBJ1-4, with D possibly being TRBD1 (5 bases). The CDR3 extends over 14 amino acids. V was pared by 6 bases and J by 0 bases, with 8 bases between. The germline gives CDR1 SNHLY, CDR2 FYNNEI. CDR3 sequence reads: CASRQGATNEKLFF. The CDR3 DNA reads TGTGCCAGCAGGCAGGGCGCAACTAATGAAAAACTGTTTTTT.

This clone was picked up a small number of times. The CDR3 protein is CASSPPAGRGYYGYTF. The CDR3 nucleotides read TGCGCCAGCAGCCCCCCGGCCGGCAGGGGATATTATGGCTACACCTTC. The rearrangement uses TRBV4-1 and TRBJ1-2; D perhaps matches TRBD1 (6 bases). Germline CDR1 MGHRA, CDR2 YSYEKL. Trimming removed 4 bases from V and 5 bases from J, with 20 bases in between. The CDR3 has 16 residues.

The V gene is TRBV27, the J gene TRBJ2-1; 8 bases are shared with TRBD2. The CDR3 contains 15 residues. Germline V gene sequence: CDR1 MNHEY, CDR2 SMNVEV (reference sequence). Germline trimming cut 6 bases from V and 8 bases from J; bases unmatched to any gene: 12. Written as DNA, the CDR3 is TGTGCCAGCAGCCCCCGGGGGGGGCTAAAATATGAGCAGTTCTTC. It is translated as CASSPRGGLKYEQFF.

This chain links TRBV5-1 with TRBJ2-7; D gene uncertain. The germline V gene encodes CDR1 SGHRS and CDR2 YFSETQ. There are 15 residues in the CDR3. The V end lost 1 base, the J end lost 0 bases, and 11 bases lay between the germline ends. CDR3 in DNA: TGCGCCAGCAGCTTGAACCCTCTCAGCTCCTACGAGCAGTACTTC. It yields the protein CASSLNPLSSYEQYF. Variable domain in full (rest from reference TRBV5-1 and TRBJ2-7): KAGVTQTPRYLIKTRGQQVTLSCSPISGHRSVSWYQQTPGQGLQFLFEYFSETQRNKGNFPGRFSGRQFSNSRSEMNVSTLELGDSALYLCASSLNPLSSYEQYFGPGTRLTVT.

The rearrangement uses TRBV9 and TRBJ1-3; 7 nucleotides match TRBD1. The germline gives CDR1 SGDLS, CDR2 YYNGEE. V shed 4 bases, J shed 1 base, and the junction held 2 bases outside the gene matches. The CDR3 runs 14 residues. CDR3 nucleotides: TGTGCCAGCAGCCAGACAGGGTCTGGAAACACCATATATTTT. Translated: CASSQTGSGNTIYF.

J is TRBJ1-3 and V is TRBV29-1; D possibly corresponds to TRBD1 (5 bases). Germline loops: CDR1 SQVTM, CDR2 ANQGSEA. The CDR3 is 14 amino acids. The V and J ends lost 2 bases and 0 bases respectively, with 8 bases between them. As DNA, the CDR3 is TGCAGCGTTGAATCAGGGTTCTCTGGAAACACCATATATTTT. The encoded protein is CSVESGFSGNTIYF. The full variable domain, with the rest looked up from reference TRBV29-1 and TRBJ1-3, is SAVISQKPSRDICQRGTSLTIQCQVDSQVTMMFWYRQQPGQSLTLIATANQGSEATYESGFVIDKFPISRPNLTFSTLTVSNMSPEDSSIYLCSVESGFSGNTIYFGEGSWLTVV.

The chain is built from TRBV9 and TRBJ2-7; the D gene is possibly TRBD1 (6 bases). Trimming stripped 0 bases from V and 2 bases from J, with 9 bases between. Germline CDR1 reads SGDLS; CDR2 reads YYNGEE. The CDR3 has 14 amino acids. CDR3 in amino acids: CASSVVEGAYEQYF. CDR3 bases: TGTGCCAGCAGCGTAGTAGAGGGGGCCTACGAGCAGTACTTC.

This sequence joins TRBV7-6 and TRBJ2-7; 7 bases fit TRBD1. The CDR3 spans 15 residues. The V segment lost 4 bases and the J segment 0 bases; nucleotides outside the gene matches: 6. Germline V gives CDR1 SGHVS, CDR2 FNYEAQ. The CDR3 bases are TGTGCCAGCAGCTCAGGACAGGTGAGCTCCTACGAGCAGTACTTC. It encodes CASSSGQVSSYEQYF.

The J gene is TRBJ1-2, the V gene TRBV7-2, with 8 bases fitting TRBD1. This CDR3 contains 13 residues. The germline CDR1 and CDR2 sequences are SGHTA and FQGNSA. V lost 8 bases to trimming and J lost 2 bases; unmatched junction nucleotides: 4. The CDR3 loop reads CASATGVNYGYTF. CDR3 bases: TGTGCCAGCGCGACAGGGGTGAACTATGGCTACACCTTC.

V gene TRBV5-1 combines with J gene TRBJ1-1; D unclear. The CDR3 runs 13 residues. Trimming left V 0 bases short and J 8 bases short, with 11 bases between. Per the germline V gene, CDR1 is SGHRS and CDR2 is YFSETQ. As DNA, the CDR3 is TGCGCCAGCAGCTTGGATACTCCCGCGGAAGCTTTCTTT. It codes for CASSLDTPAEAFF.

The gene calls are TRBV30 and TRBJ2-7; the D gene is possibly TRBD2 (6 bases). The CDR3 runs 11 residues. From germline, CDR1 is GTSNPN and CDR2 SVGIG (reference sequence). Trimming took off 2 bases at V and 9 bases at J, with 11 bases between the two ends. CDR3 sequence (DNA): TGTGCCTGGAGTCTTGGGACTGGGCAGTACTTC. It translates to CAWSLGTGQYF.

This chain joins TRBV7-9 and TRBJ1-1, with a tentative D call TRBD1 (5 bases). Germline-derived CDR1 and CDR2 are SEHNR and FQNEAQ (reference sequence). V was trimmed by 4 bases and J by 6 bases, leaving 9 bases between them. The CDR3 sequence is 12 residues long. CDR3 sequence reads: CASSYRGSEAFF. The DNA for the CDR3 is TGTGCCAGCAGCTATCGGGGGTCTGAAGCTTTCTTT.

The CDR3 loop is CASRGGTNYGYTF. CDR3 DNA sequence: TGTGCCAGCAGGGGGGGGACTAACTATGGCTACACCTTC. The chain has TRBV11-2 and TRBJ1-2; tentative D call: TRBD1 (5 bases). V dropped 6 bases and J dropped 0 bases, with 8 bases sitting between them. The length of the CDR3 is 13 residues. Germline loops: CDR1 SGHAT, CDR2 FQNNGV.

V is TRBV5-5 and J is TRBJ2-5; perhaps TRBD2 as D (6 bases). Germline loops: CDR1 SGHKS, CDR2 YYEKEE (reference sequence). This CDR3 spans 14 amino acids. V lost 0 bases and J lost 5, with 11 bases in between. The CDR3 DNA follows: TGTGCCAGCAGCTTGGAAGGCGGGGTTGAGACCCAGTACTTC. Translated: CASSLEGGVETQYF.

The V and J genes are TRBV9 and TRBJ2-1; the D gene is possibly TRBD1 (5 bases). Germline assignment: CDR1 SGDLS and CDR2 YYNGEE. The CDR3 runs to 13 residues. The ends were cut back, 0 bases at V and 5 bases at J, with 6 bases in the middle. Here the CDR3 reads CASSVGQNNEQFF. The CDR3 nucleotides read TGTGCCAGCAGCGTAGGACAGAACAATGAGCAGTTCTTC.

The chain combines TRBV3-1 (or the pseudogene TRBV3-2) with TRBJ1-2; D remains unclear. V gave up 2 bases and J gave up 6 bases, with 7 bases separating them. The germline V gene encodes CDR1 LGHDT and CDR2 YNNKEL (reference sequence). This CDR3 is 12 amino acids long. This CDR3 is CASSQRENGYTF. CDR3 nucleotide sequence: TGTGCCAGCAGCCAAAGAGAAAATGGCTACACCTTC.

The chain couples TRBV18 to TRBJ1-5; D is undetermined. CDR1 is KGHSH, CDR2 LQKENI, per germline. This CDR3 region has 14 residues. V was trimmed by 3 bases and J by 3 bases, leaving 9 bases between them. The CDR3 here is CASSPTGNNQPQHF. The CDR3 DNA reads as TGTGCCAGCTCACCGACGGGTAACAATCAGCCCCAGCATTTT.

The chain combines TRBV25-1 with TRBJ1-1; D may be TRBD1 (5 bases). The germline V gene has CDR1 MGHDK and CDR2 SYGVNS. The CDR3 runs to 15 residues. V gave up 1 base and J gave up 0 bases, with 9 bases separating them. The CDR3 is CASSELEGLNTEAFF. In nucleotides, the CDR3 is TGTGCCAGCAGTGAATTGGAGGGACTGAACACTGAAGCTTTCTTT.

A remark on this clone: The sample has other DNA sequences that encode this CDR3 too. The chain joins TRBV12-3 or TRBV12-4 to TRBJ1-5; D possibly corresponds to TRBD1 (5 bases). V gave up 3 bases and J gave up 4 bases, with 7 bases separating them. CDR3 length equals 13 residues. The CDR3 loop reads CASSFGGNQPQHF. In DNA form, the CDR3 reads TGTGCCAGCAGTTTCGGGGGGAATCAGCCCCAGCATTTT.

The chain couples TRBV19 to TRBJ1-2, with unresolved D. Germline lookup yields CDR1 LNHDA and CDR2 SQIVND (reference sequence). The CDR3 loop spans 12 amino acids. V dropped 0 bases and J dropped 9 bases, with 8 bases sitting between them. CDR3 sequence (DNA): TGTGCCAGTAGTATAGACCGGGAAAGCTACACCTTC. Residues: CASSIDRESYTF.

The rearrangement links TRBV28 to TRBJ1-5; D perhaps matches TRBD1 (6 bases). CDR1 MDHEN and CDR2 SYDVKM come from the germline V gene. V was shortened by 1 base and J by 5 bases, with 18 bases between the two germline ends. There are 17 residues in the CDR3. This CDR3 is CASSLLLGAGGDQPQHF. The CDR3 DNA is TGTGCCAGCAGTTTATTGTTGGGGGCTGGGGGTGATCAGCCCCAGCATTTT.

The rearrangement uses TRBV7-3 and TRBJ2-2; TRBD2 aligns across 7 bases. Germline-derived CDR1 and CDR2 are SGHTA and FQGTGA. The CDR3 runs 15 residues. Trimming cost V 2 bases and J 1 base; bases outside gene matches: 1. The CDR3 protein is CASSLGGGNTGELFF. CDR3 nucleotide sequence: TGTGCCAGCAGCTTAGGCGGGGGGAACACCGGGGAGCTGTTTTTT.